The source of this TCR beta chain is a study of tissue T cells after allogeneic stem cell transplantation. Study as a whole: Several unmodified and three CD34-selected T-cell-depleted grafts went to graft-versus-host disease patients. All graft-versus-host disease patients had gastrointestinal involvement and received several lines of directed therapy. Viable blood and marrow gave sorted CD3+ T cells if numbers allowed.

Study-wide findings and caveats: Alloreactivity or antigen specificity of tissue TCRs was not determined; some clones might be host cells.

CDR1 LGHNA and CDR2 YNFKEQ come from the germline V gene. V lost 4 bases to trimming and J lost 2 bases, with 12 bases between them. The CDR3 is 15 amino acids. Notes on this clone: As yet, its antigen is unknown.

Clones were read by immunoSEQ multiplex PCR, and TCRdb kept only the in-frame ones, dropping some. The table lists fewer than 30,000 clones, approximately 83% of them singletons. V is TRBV4-2 and J is TRBJ2-1, with D maybe TRBD1 (6 bases). This sample comprised blood, obtained before transplantation. This TCR derives from a woman aged 18 to 50 who later had graft-versus-host disease after an allogeneic stem cell transplant. CDR3 protein: CASSLWTAPYNEQFF. The CDR3 DNA reads TGTGCCAGCAGCCTATGGACAGCACCCTACAATGAGCAGTTCTTC.